The entry below describes one T cell receptor beta chain. This clonotype has a single count. The clone's antigen remains unknown. Qualities for individual bases were not recorded, and no much larger clone is one base off. This sample was taken from a study of blood T cells in healthy people across ages (dated by TCRdb to about 2015). Background for the entire study: In model experiments, roughly one uniquely barcoded TCR beta cDNA molecule per two T cells was captured by template switching. Donors were grouped into four age groups: young (average roughly 17 years), middle-aged (roughly 37), aged (over 55) and long-lived (approximately 75). The study measured age-related changes in TCR beta repertoire diversity using deep sequencing normalized with unique cDNA molecular identifiers. The study analyzed two additional independent replicas of 1 million unique cDNA reads from the same blood draw for two donors, one aged 18 to 30 and one aged 80 or older. To avoid experimental bias, donors of different ages were randomly spread across the sequencing lanes. What the work shows at the level of the full study, not this receptor alone: Because the CMV infection status of the donors was unknown, age-related changes in expanded clonotypes may potentially have been confounded. Estimates of total diversity based on one million sequenced T cells were regarded as lower bounds and as underestimates. Observed TCR beta diversity per million T cells fell roughly linearly with age, and a significant reduction was already apparent by age around 40. Observed TCR beta diversity correlated strongly with the percentage of naive T cells measured by flow cytometry. Bulk unsorted PBMC profiling prevented conclusive comparison of naive and antigen-experienced compartments. Compared with the aged group, the long-lived group had more naive CD4+ T cells, fewer expanded clones and increased TCR diversity, a pattern suggesting age selection.

CDR1 and CDR2 were assigned from the germline V gene (reference sequence) as DFQATT and SNEGSKA. Including the terminal cysteine and phenylalanine, the CDR3 comprises 15 residues. Only the CDR3 part of the read is kept: 45 bases, read in frame from the first base. V and J are truncated by 3 bases and 1 base respectively, leaving an intervening sequence of 13 bases. The 40 or so donors, aged about 6 to 95 years, were systemically healthy Caucasian individuals from Russia. About 9.8 milliliters of peripheral blood were drawn from each donor into EDTA-treated Vacutainer tubes. PBMCs were isolated by Ficoll-Paque density-gradient centrifugation, with at least 7 million obtained per sample. Total RNA was extracted from PBMCs with Trizol reagent, with at least 5 micrograms obtained per sample. The percentages of naive CD45RAhigh/CD27high T cells were determined by flow cytometry on a PBMC aliquot from every donor.

Library construction relied on 5' RACE. Sequenced on an Illumina HiSeq 2500. The second PCR ran for about 7 to 11 cycles and used a J-beta primer mix along with a sample-barcoded 5' primer. A template-switch 5' adaptor carrying 12 random nucleotides introduced a unique molecular identifier onto each TCR beta cDNA molecule. At least 2.5 million CDR3-containing paired-end reads were obtained from each sample. First-strand cDNA synthesis was performed from all RNA using the Mint cDNA synthesis kit, with priming by a TRBC-specific oligonucleotide. After uracil-DNA glycosylase treatment, a first 18-cycle PCR used universal primers M1SS and BC2_uni_R on all cDNA. In the authors' own workflow: Normalization of each sample was performed by random selection of 1 million high-quality reads, each carrying a distinct molecular identifier. Instead of being binned into consensus sequences, reads that shared molecular identifiers were thrown out. MiTCR, with a Q25 quality threshold and the strictest error-elimination algorithm, was used for CDR3 identification, clonotype clustering and error correction. A nonparametric unseen species model with Euler transformation was used to estimate lower-bound total TCR beta diversity. The public reads were reanalyzed by TCRdb: fastp trimming at Q25, MiXCR alignment, in-frame beta chains only. Every entry covers one CDR3 protein and lists the most common genes and DNA from its rows. The V and J calls come from TCRdb's annotation, not from the publication. The sample yields about 1.4 million distinct CDR3 sequences; around 59% were counted once. The biggest ten clones account for more than 6% of the sample.

Rearrangement joined TRBV20-1 to TRBJ1-5; the D gene is possibly TRBD1, with 5 bases matching. The sequenced sample consisted of blood. The TCR sequence derives from a man between 18 and 29 years old in good health. The CDR3 protein: CSARVAGRSNQPQHF. The sequenced DNA: TGCAGTGCTAGGGTCGCAGGGAGGAGCAATCAGCCCCAGCATTTT.